These 16 T cell receptor beta chains came from one sample sequenced in a study of T cell responses to AZD1222 COVID-19 vaccine. Libraries were prepared by immunoSEQ multiplex PCR; TCRdb keeps only in-frame clonotypes and omits some of them. Here the sample spans about 150,000 clones, roughly nine tenths being singletons. Sequenced here: peripheral blood, sampled on day 0 of AZD1222 vaccination. Receptor source: an adult in good health.

The J gene is TRBJ2-1, the V gene TRBV6-2 or TRBV6-3; D unclear. V dropped 2 bases and J dropped 2 bases, with 16 bases sitting between them. The CDR3 has 17 residues. From germline, CDR1 is MNHEY and CDR2 SVGEGT. This CDR3 reads CASSYGPPSPTYNEQFF. CDR3 sequence (DNA): TGTGCCAGCAGTTACGGGCCCCCCAGTCCCACCTACAATGAGCAGTTCTTC.

This chain links TRBV5-4 with TRBJ2-7; TRBD2 might be the D (5 bases). Germline CDR1 SGHNT, CDR2 YYREEE (reference sequence). The CDR3 totals 16 residues. Trimming removed 4 bases from V and 5 bases from J, with 22 bases in between. The CDR3 bases are TGTGCCAGCAGCCCCCTCCGGGTGAGGGTCCAGGACGAGCAGTACTTC. Protein sequence: CASSPLRVRVQDEQYF.

This chain uses TRBV10-1 with TRBJ1-1; D not certain. Trimming cost V 1 base and J 4 bases, with 7 bases left between them. The CDR3 is 13 residues long. Germline V gives CDR1 WNHNN, CDR2 SYGVQD (reference sequence). The CDR3 region is CASSELGFTEAFF. The DNA for the CDR3 is TGCGCCAGCAGTGAGTTGGGGTTCACTGAAGCTTTCTTT.

CDR3 in amino acids: CSARLEETQYF. CDR3 bases: TGCAGTGCGCGGCTTGAAGAGACCCAGTACTTC. J is TRBJ2-5 and V is TRBV20-1; no clear D. The CDR3 length is 11 residues. V lost 6 bases, J lost 3 bases, and 8 bases lay in between. Germline CDR1 DFQATT, CDR2 SNEGSKA (reference sequence).

The chain is built from TRBV5-1 and TRBJ2-3, with TRBD1 as a possible D gene (6 bases). The germline CDR1 and CDR2 sequences are SGHRS and YFSETQ. Trimming removed 4 bases from V and 1 base from J, with 16 bases in between. The CDR3 runs 16 residues. CDR3 protein: CASSQGNGGGTDTQYF. In nucleotides, the CDR3 is TGCGCCAGCAGCCAGGGGAACGGAGGTGGCACAGATACGCAGTATTTT.

The J gene is TRBJ2-7, the V gene TRBV6-5, with 9 bases lining up with TRBD1. Germline V gives CDR1 MNHEY, CDR2 SVGAGI. The CDR3 covers 15 residues. J gave up 2 bases and V 9 bases, and 11 bases lay outside the gene matches. In nucleotides, the CDR3 is TGTGCCAGTAAGAATGCCGGGGACAGGGCCTACGAGCAGTACTTC. It codes for CASKNAGDRAYEQYF.

CDR3: CASSQDLLAPSTEQYF. DNA of the CDR3: TGTGCCAGCAGCCAGGATTTGTTAGCTCCCTCAACCGAGCAGTACTTC. The chain is built from TRBV4-2 and TRBJ2-7; D not resolved. The V end lost 3 bases, the J end lost 6 bases, and 21 bases lay between the germline ends. Germline V gene sequence: CDR1 LGHNA, CDR2 YNFKEQ. The CDR3 has 16 residues.

The V call is TRBV28, the J call TRBJ1-5; TRBD1 matches 8 bases. CDR3 length: 16 amino acids. In germline, CDR1 is MDHEN, CDR2 SYDVKM. V lost 3 bases to trimming and J lost 4 bases; unmatched junction nucleotides: 8. The CDR3 spells CASSLDRVGYNQPQHF. CDR3 sequence (DNA): TGTGCCAGCAGTTTGGACAGGGTCGGATATAATCAGCCCCAGCATTTT.

This rearrangement joins TRBV6-5 to TRBJ2-7; D may be TRBD1 or TRBD2 (6 bases each). CDR3 length: 13 residues. Germline assignment: CDR1 MNHEY and CDR2 SVGAGI. With 5 bases removed from V and 2 bases from J, the gap between germline ends came to 10 bases. For the CDR3, the DNA is TGTGCCAGCAGTCGGGGGCAGGCCTACGAGCAGTACTTC. It yields the protein CASSRGQAYEQYF.

The sample holds a few counts of this clone. The J gene is TRBJ1-1, the V gene TRBV6-5; 7 positions agree with TRBD1. Germline lookup yields CDR1 MNHEY and CDR2 SVGAGI. The CDR3 has 15 amino acids. V gave up 10 bases and J gave up 2 bases; unmatched junction bases: 13. The CDR3, as DNA: TGTGCCACAAACCTACAGGGGAAGGAAAACACTGAAGCTTTCTTT. It is translated as CATNLQGKENTEAFF.

The chain is built from TRBV6-5 and TRBJ2-7; TRBD1 matches 10 bases. Per germline, CDR1 MNHEY and CDR2 SVGAGI. The trim removed 2 bases at V and 5 bases at J, leaving 9 bases unmatched. This CDR3 spans 16 amino acids. The CDR3 region has the DNA TGTGCCAGCAGTTACGGGACAGGGGACCCTGAAAACGAGCAGTACTTC. This sequence encodes CASSYGTGDPENEQYF.

The V call is TRBV7-9, the J call TRBJ1-1; D possibly corresponds to TRBD1 (5 bases). The V end was cut by 11 bases, the J end by 4 bases, with 17 bases between. Germline CDR1 is SEHNR and CDR2 is FQNEAQ (reference sequence). This CDR3 contains 13 residues. Written as DNA, the CDR3 is TGTGCCGGAAGAGAACAGGCGACCACTGAAGCTTTCTTT. It specifies CAGREQATTEAFF. The full variable domain, its missing parts supplied by reference TRBV7-9 and TRBJ1-1, is DTGVSQNPRHKITKRGQNVTFRCDPISEHNRLYWYRQTLGQGPEFLTYFQNEAQLEKSRLLSDRFSAERPKGSFSTLEIQRTEQGDSAMYLCAGREQATTEAFFGQGTRLTVV.

The genes are TRBV9 and TRBJ2-3, with 8 bases lining up with TRBD2. Germline trimming cut 4 bases from V and 1 base from J; bases unmatched to any gene: 11. The CDR3 loop spans 17 amino acids. Germline V gene lookup returns CDR1 SGDLS and CDR2 YYNGEE. CDR3 sequence: CASSRGIISGGTDTQYF. The CDR3 coding sequence is TGTGCCAGCAGCAGGGGCATAATTAGCGGGGGCACAGATACGCAGTATTTT.

J is TRBJ2-5 and V is TRBV5-1; 11 nucleotides align to TRBD1. This CDR3 is built from 16 residues. Germline loops: CDR1 SGHRS, CDR2 YFSETQ. The ends lost 3 bases at V and 4 bases at J; junction bases unmatched: 8. The CDR3 DNA follows: TGCGCCAGCAGCTGGGCCTTGGGGACAGGGGGAGAGACCCAGTACTTC. It encodes CASSWALGTGGETQYF. The full variable domain, in which reference TRBV5-1 and TRBJ2-5 provide the parts outside the CDR3, is KAGVTQTPRYLIKTRGQQVTLSCSPISGHRSVSWYQQTPGQGLQFLFEYFSETQRNKGNFPGRFSGRQFSNSRSEMNVSTLELGDSALYLCASSWALGTGGETQYFGPGTRLLVL.

This chain connects TRBV27 to TRBJ1-6; no reliable D call. Germline-derived CDR1 and CDR2 are MNHEY and SMNVEV (reference sequence). V lost 3 bases to trimming and J lost 4 bases, with 7 bases between them. This CDR3 spans 14 amino acids. The CDR3 DNA sequence: TGTGCCAGCAGTTTTCGGGTTTATAATTCACCCCTCCACTTT. Translated: CASSFRVYNSPLHF.

The chain employs TRBV29-1 and TRBJ1-4; 9 bases map to TRBD1. V was clipped by 6 bases and J by 10 bases; unmatched bases: 9. The CDR3 runs 13 residues. The germline V gene has CDR1 SQVTM and CDR2 ANQGSEA. Here the CDR3 DNA reads TGCAGCGTGGGACAGGGCCAACTAGGAAAACTGTTTTTT. As protein: CSVGQGQLGKLFF.